The sequence of this T cell receptor beta chain was determined in a study of identical twins. CDR1 and CDR2 from the germline V gene are SGHTA and FQGNSA. This CDR3 region has 15 residues. The germline V and J ends were trimmed by 4 bases and 1 base, with 14 bases remaining between them. Using its own MiXCR run on the 5' RACE reads, TCRdb lists one record per CDR3 protein. The sample contains about 200,000 distinct CDR3 sequences, around 8% of which appear only once. Study-wide points: Partly confounded zero-insertion analyses could result from invariant MAIT and iNKT cells. Excess low generation probability was seen in twin-shared out-of-frame alpha sequences. Insertions were reduced in abundant cord blood beta clonotypes but not in memory repertoires.

For this clonotype: What it recognizes is unknown.

These data also featured in a second study, about yellow fever vaccine responses in identical twins. That paper states: The authors reported partly convergent, partly personalized vaccine responses in identical twins.

The chain carries TRBV7-2 and TRBJ2-7, with D unclear. Material for sequencing was memory (CD45RO+) T cells sorted from blood. The sequence came from a woman aged 18-29 years in good health. The CDR3 is CASSSQPGNSYEQYF. The CDR3 nucleotides are TGTGCCAGCAGCTCCCAACCGGGTAATTCCTACGAGCAGTACTTC.